This T cell receptor (beta chain) was found in a study of identical twins. Study observations and caveats: It was out-of-frame TCR alpha sharing in monozygotic twins that models underestimated.

Deletions cut 6 bases from V and 4 bases from J, with 7 bases between. CDR3 size: 12 residues. Worth noting for this clonotype: Its antigen is still unknown.

TCRdb itself ran the 5' RACE reads through MiXCR, one entry per CDR3 protein. The sample contains about 730,000 distinct CDR3 sequences, 21% of which appear only once. A further study also used this sample, focusing on T cells expressing NK-cell markers.

This clonotype originated in a woman between 18 and 29 years old in good health. Sequences were obtained from PBMCs. This chain uses TRBV12-3 or TRBV12-4 with TRBJ1-3; no clear D. The CDR3 DNA reads as TGTGCCAGCAGCCAAATAGGAAACACCATATATTTT. It specifies CASSQIGNTIYF.